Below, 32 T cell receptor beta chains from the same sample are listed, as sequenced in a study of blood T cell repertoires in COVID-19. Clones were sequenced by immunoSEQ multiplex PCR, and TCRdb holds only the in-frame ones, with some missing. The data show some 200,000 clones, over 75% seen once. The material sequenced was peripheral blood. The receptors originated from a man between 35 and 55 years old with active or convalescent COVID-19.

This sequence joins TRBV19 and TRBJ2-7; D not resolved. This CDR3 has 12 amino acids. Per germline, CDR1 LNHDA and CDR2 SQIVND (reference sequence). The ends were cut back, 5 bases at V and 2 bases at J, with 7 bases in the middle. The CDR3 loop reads CASSPTAYEQYF. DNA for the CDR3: TGTGCCAGTAGTCCAACAGCCTACGAGCAGTACTTC.

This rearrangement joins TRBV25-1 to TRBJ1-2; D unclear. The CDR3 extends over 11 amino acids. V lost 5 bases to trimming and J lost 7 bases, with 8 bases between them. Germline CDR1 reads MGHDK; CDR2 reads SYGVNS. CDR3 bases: TGTGCCAGCAGTCCCCCCCGTGGCTACACCTTC. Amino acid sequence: CASSPPRGYTF.

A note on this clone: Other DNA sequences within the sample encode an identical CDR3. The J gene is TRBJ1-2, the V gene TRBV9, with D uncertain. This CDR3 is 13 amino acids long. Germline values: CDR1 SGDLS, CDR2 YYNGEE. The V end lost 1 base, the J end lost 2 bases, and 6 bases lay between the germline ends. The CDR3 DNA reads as TGTGCCAGCAGCGTACAGGTGAACTATGGCTACACCTTC. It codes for CASSVQVNYGYTF.

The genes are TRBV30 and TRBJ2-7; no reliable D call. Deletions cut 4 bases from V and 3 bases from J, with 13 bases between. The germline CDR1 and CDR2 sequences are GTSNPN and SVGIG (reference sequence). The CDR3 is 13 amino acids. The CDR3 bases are TGTGCCTGGAACCCTCCAGGCCTCTACGAGCAGTACTTC. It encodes CAWNPPGLYEQYF.

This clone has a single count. The CDR3 loop reads CASSFISTEAFF. In DNA, the CDR3 is TGTGCCAGCAGCTTCATCAGTACTGAAGCTTTCTTT. The V and J genes are TRBV7-9 and TRBJ1-1, with unresolved D. The CDR3 has 12 amino acids. The V and J ends lost 3 bases and 5 bases respectively, with 7 bases between them. CDR1 and CDR2 from the germline V gene are SEHNR and FQNEAQ (reference sequence). Together with reference TRBV7-9 and TRBJ1-1, the CDR3 gives the full variable domain: DTGVSQNPRHKITKRGQNVTFRCDPISEHNRLYWYRQTLGQGPEFLTYFQNEAQLEKSRLLSDRFSAERPKGSFSTLEIQRTEQGDSAMYLCASSFISTEAFFGQGTRLTVV.

CDR3 loop: CATSEPIVGRTPNTGELFF. CDR3 bases: TGTGCCACCAGTGAACCCATCGTGGGCAGAACCCCGAACACCGGGGAGCTGTTTTTT. The rearrangement links TRBV24-1 to TRBJ2-2; D is unresolved. V lost 4 bases to trimming and J lost 0 bases, with 20 bases between them. CDR1 is KGHDR and CDR2 is SFDVKD in the germline V gene. The CDR3 has 19 amino acids.

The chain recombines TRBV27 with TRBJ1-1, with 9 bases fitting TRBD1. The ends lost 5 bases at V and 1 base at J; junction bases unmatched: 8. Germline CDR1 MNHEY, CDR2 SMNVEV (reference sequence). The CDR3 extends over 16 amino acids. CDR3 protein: CASSVRLTGGNTEAFF. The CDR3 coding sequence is TGTGCCAGCAGTGTGAGATTGACAGGGGGGAACACTGAAGCTTTCTTT.

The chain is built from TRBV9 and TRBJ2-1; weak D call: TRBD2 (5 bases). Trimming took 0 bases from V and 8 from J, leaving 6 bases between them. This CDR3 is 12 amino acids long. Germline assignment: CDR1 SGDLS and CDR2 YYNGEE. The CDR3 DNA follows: TGTGCCAGCAGCGTAGTCGGGGATGAGCAGTTCTTC. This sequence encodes CASSVVGDEQFF.

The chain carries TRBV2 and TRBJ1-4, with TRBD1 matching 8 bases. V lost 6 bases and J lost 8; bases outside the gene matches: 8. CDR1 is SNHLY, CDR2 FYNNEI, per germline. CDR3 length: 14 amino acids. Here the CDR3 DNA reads TGTGCCAGCAGCCGCGACAGGGGAGGGGAAAAACTGTTTTTT. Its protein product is CASSRDRGGEKLFF.

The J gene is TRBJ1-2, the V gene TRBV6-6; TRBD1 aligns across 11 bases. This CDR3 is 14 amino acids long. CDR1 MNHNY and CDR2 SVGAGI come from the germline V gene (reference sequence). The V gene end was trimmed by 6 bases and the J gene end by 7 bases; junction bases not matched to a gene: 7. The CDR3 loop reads CASRVAGQGAGYTF. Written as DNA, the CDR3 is TGTGCCAGCAGAGTGGCAGGACAGGGGGCTGGCTACACCTTC.

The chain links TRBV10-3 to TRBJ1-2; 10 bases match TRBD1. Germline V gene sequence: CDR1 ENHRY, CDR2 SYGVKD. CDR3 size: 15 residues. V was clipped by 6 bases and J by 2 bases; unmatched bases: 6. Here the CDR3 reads CAIRAQGQGNYGYTF. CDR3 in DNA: TGTGCCATCAGGGCACAGGGACAGGGGAACTATGGCTACACCTTC.

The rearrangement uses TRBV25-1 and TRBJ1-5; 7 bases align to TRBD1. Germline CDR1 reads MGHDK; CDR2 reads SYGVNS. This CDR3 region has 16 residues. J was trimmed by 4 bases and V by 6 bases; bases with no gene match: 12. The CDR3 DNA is TGTGCCAGCAGAAAGAACCATACAGGGGTTAATCAGCCCCAGCATTTT. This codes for CASRKNHTGVNQPQHF.

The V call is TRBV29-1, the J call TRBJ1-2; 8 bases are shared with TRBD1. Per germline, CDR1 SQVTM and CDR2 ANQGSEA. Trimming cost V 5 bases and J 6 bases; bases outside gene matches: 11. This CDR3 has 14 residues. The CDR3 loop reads CSVMGGTGANGYTF. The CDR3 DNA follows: TGCAGCGTTATGGGGGGGACAGGCGCGAATGGCTACACCTTC.

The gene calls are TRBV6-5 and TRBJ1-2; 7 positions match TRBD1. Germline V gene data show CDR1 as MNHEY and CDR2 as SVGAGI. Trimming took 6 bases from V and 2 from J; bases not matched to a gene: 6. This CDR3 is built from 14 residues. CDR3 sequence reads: CASRAGQTNYGYTF. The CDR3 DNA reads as TGTGCCAGCAGGGCGGGACAGACCAACTATGGCTACACCTTC.

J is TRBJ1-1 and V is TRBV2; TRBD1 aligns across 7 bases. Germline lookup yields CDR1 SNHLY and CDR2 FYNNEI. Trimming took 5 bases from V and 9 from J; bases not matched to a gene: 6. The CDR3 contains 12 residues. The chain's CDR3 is CASSPGTEKAFF. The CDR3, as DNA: TGTGCCAGCAGTCCCGGGACAGAAAAAGCTTTCTTT.

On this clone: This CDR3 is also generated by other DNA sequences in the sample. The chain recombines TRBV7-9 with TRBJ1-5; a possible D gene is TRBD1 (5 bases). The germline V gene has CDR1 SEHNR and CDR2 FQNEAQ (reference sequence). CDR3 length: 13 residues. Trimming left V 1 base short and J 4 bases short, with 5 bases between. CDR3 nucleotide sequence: TGTGCCAGCAGCTTAGGACAGAATCAGCCCCAGCATTTT. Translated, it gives CASSLGQNQPQHF. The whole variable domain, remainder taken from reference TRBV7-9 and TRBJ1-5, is DTGVSQNPRHKITKRGQNVTFRCDPISEHNRLYWYRQTLGQGPEFLTYFQNEAQLEKSRLLSDRFSAERPKGSFSTLEIQRTEQGDSAMYLCASSLGQNQPQHFGDGTRLSIL.

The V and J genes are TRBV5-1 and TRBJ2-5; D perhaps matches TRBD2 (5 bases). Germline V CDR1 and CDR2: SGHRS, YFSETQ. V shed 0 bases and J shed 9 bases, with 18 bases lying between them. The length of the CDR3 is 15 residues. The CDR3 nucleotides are TGCGCCAGCAGCTTGGCCCCACTAGGGCCCAAGGCCCAGTACTTC. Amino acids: CASSLAPLGPKAQYF.

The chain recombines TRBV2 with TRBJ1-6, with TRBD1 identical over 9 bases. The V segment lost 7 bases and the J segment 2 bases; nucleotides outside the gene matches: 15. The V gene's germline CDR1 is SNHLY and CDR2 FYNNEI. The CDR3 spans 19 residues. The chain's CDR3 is CASTQSTIRTGAYNSPLHF. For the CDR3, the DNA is TGTGCCAGCACCCAATCCACGATACGGACAGGGGCCTATAATTCACCCCTCCACTTT. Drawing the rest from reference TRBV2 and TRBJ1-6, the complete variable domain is EPEVTQTPSHQVTQMGQEVILRCVPISNHLYFYWYRQILGQKVEFLVSFYNNEISEKSEIFDDQFSVERPDGSNFTLKIRSTKLEDSAMYFCASTQSTIRTGAYNSPLHFGNGTRLTVT.

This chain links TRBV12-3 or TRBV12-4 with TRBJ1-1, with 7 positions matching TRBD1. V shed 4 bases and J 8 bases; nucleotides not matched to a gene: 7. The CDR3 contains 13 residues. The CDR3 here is CASSSQGNPEAFF. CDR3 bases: TGTGCCAGCAGTTCACAGGGGAACCCAGAAGCTTTCTTT.

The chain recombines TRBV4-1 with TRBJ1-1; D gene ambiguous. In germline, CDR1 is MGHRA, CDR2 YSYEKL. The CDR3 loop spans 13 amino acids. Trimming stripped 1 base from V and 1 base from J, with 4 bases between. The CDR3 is CASSQGQNTEAFF. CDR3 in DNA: TGCGCCAGCAGCCAAGGACAGAACACTGAAGCTTTCTTT.

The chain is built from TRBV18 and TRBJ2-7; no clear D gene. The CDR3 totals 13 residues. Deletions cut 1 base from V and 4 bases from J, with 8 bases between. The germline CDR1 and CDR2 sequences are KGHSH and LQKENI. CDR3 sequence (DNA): TGTGCCAGCTCACCACTAGTCTCGTACGAGCAGTACTTC. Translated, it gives CASSPLVSYEQYF.

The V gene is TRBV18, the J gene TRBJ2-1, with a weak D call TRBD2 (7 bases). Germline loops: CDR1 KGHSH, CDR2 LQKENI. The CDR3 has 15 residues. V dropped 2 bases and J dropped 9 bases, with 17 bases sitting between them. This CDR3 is CASSPGGGSSFEQFF. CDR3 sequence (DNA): TGTGCCAGCTCACCAGGCGGGGGCTCTTCCTTTGAGCAGTTCTTC. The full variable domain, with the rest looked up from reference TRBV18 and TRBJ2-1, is NAGVMQNPRHLVRRRGQEARLRCSPMKGHSHVYWYRQLPEEGLKFMVYLQKENIIDESGMPKERFSAEFPKEGPSILRIQQVVRGDSAAYFCASSPGGGSSFEQFFGPGTRLTVL.

CDR3 in amino acids: CASSPPGPYGYTF. The CDR3 DNA reads as TGTGCCAGCAGCCCCCCAGGGCCCTATGGCTACACCTTC. The chain couples TRBV11-2 to TRBJ1-2; weak D call: TRBD1 (5 bases). Germline CDR1 and CDR2: SGHAT and FQNNGV. The CDR3 contains 13 residues. V gave up 5 bases and J gave up 4 bases, with 11 bases separating them.

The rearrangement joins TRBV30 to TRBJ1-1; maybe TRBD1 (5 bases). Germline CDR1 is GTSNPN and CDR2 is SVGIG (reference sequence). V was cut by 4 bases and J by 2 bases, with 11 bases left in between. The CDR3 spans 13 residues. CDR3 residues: CAWMPRVNTEAFF. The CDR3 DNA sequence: TGTGCCTGGATGCCCAGGGTCAACACTGAAGCTTTCTTT.

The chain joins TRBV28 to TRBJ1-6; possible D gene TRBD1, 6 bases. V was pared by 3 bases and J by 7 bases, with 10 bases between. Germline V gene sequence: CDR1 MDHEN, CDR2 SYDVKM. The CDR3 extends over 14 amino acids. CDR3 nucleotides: TGTGCCAGCAGTTTGGGGCAGGGGAATTCACCCCTCCACTTT. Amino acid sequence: CASSLGQGNSPLHF. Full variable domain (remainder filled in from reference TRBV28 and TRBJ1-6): DVKVTQSSRYLVKRTGEKVFLECVQDMDHENMFWYRQDPGLGLRLIYFSYDVKMKEKGDIPEGYSVSREKKERFSLILESASTNQTSMYLCASSLGQGNSPLHFGNGTRLTVT.

CDR3 coding DNA: TGCAGCGTGGCTGGGACAGGGCTCTCTCCTGGGGCCAACGTCCTGACTTTC. It translates to CSVAGTGLSPGANVLTF. This sequence joins TRBV29-1 and TRBJ2-6; 9 bases match TRBD1. Trimming at V came to 6 bases and at J to 2 bases, leaving 11 bases not matched to a gene. The CDR3 has 17 residues. CDR1 and CDR2 (germline): SQVTM, ANQGSEA. Full variable domain (outside the CDR3, taken from reference TRBV29-1 and TRBJ2-6): SAVISQKPSRDICQRGTSLTIQCQVDSQVTMMFWYRQQPGQSLTLIATANQGSEATYESGFVIDKFPISRPNLTFSTLTVSNMSPEDSSIYLCSVAGTGLSPGANVLTFGAGSRLTVL.

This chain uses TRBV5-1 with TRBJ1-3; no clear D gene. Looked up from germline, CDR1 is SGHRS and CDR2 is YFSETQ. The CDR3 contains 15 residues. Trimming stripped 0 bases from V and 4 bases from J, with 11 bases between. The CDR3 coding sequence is TGCGCCAGCAGCTTGGCTTCCCCGTCCGGAAACACCATATATTTT. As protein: CASSLASPSGNTIYF.

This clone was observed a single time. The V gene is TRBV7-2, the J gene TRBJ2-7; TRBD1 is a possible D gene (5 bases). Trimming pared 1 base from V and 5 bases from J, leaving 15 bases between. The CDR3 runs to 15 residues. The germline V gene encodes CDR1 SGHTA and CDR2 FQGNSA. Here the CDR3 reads CASSLVGAPLNEQYF. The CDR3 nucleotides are TGTGCCAGCAGCTTAGTTGGGGCCCCGTTGAACGAGCAGTACTTC.

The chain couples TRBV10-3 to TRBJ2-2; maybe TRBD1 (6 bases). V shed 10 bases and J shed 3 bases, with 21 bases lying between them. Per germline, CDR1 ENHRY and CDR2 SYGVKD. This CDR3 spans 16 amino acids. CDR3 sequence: CATAHTGLYDTGELFF. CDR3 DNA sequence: TGTGCCACCGCACACACAGGGCTCTACGACACCGGGGAGCTGTTTTTT.

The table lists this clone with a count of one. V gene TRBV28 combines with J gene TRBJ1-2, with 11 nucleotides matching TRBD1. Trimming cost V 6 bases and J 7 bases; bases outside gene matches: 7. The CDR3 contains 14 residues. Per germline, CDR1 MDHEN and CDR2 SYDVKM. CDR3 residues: CASSPGQGAAGYTF. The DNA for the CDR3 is TGTGCCAGCAGCCCAGGACAGGGGGCCGCTGGCTACACCTTC.

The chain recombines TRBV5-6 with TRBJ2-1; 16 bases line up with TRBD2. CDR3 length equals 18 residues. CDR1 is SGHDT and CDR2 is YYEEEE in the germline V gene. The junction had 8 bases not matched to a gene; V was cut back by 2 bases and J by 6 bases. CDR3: CASSFRTGTSGGANEQFF. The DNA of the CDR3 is TGTGCCAGCAGCTTCCGAACCGGGACTAGCGGGGGGGCCAATGAGCAGTTCTTC.

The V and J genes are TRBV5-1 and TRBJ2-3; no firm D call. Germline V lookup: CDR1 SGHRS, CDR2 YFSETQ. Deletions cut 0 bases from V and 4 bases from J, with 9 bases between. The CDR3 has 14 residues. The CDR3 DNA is TGCGCCAGCAGCTTGGGGGCCAGCCCAGATACGCAGTATTTT. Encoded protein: CASSLGASPDTQYF.